This T cell receptor (beta chain) was identified in a study of blood T cell repertoires in COVID-19. Whole-study context: The United States, Italy and Spain provided the acute and convalescent COVID-19 samples. The cDNA or gDNA used as material had been derived from T cells, B-cell-depleted T cells, or PBMCs.

In the source study's methods: Amplified reference gene primers provided the basis for estimating nucleated cell counts. TCRdb's table, derived via immunoSEQ multiplex PCR, lists solely in-frame clones and lacks some. The D gene and trimming were derived from the DNA, and the V and J assignments and clone size from that table. The sample shows 110,000 to 150,000 clones, around 90% of them seen only once. V lost 6 bases and J 8 bases, leaving 12 bases between the germline ends. The CDR3 has 12 amino acids. CDR1 is MDHEN, CDR2 SYDVKM, per germline. Sample: peripheral blood. This TCR came from a man between 70 and 80 years old with acute or convalescent COVID-19. The V gene is TRBV28, the J gene TRBJ2-3, with D perhaps TRBD2 (5 bases). CDR3 residues: CASSLVGSTQYF. The CDR3 DNA is TGTGCCAGCAGCCTTGTGGGGAGTACGCAGTATTTT.